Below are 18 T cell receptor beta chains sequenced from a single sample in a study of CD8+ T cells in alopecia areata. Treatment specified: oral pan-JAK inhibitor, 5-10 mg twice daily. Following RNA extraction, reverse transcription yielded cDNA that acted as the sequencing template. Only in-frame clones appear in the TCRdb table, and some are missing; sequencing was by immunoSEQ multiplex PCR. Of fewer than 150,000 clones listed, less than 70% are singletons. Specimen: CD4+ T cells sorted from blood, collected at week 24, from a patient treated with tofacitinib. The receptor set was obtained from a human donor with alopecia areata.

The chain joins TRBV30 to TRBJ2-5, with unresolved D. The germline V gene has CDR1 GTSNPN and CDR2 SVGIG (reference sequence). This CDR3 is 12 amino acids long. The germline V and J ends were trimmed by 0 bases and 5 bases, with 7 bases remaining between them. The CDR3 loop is CAWSVLAETQYF. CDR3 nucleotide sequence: TGTGCCTGGAGTGTACTTGCCGAGACCCAGTACTTC.

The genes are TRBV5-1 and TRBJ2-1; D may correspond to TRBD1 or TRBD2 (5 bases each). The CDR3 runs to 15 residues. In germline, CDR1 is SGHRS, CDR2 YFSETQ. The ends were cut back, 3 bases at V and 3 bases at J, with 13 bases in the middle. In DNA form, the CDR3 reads TGCGCCAGCAGCTCAACCGGGACCCGCTACAATGAGCAGTTCTTC. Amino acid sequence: CASSSTGTRYNEQFF.

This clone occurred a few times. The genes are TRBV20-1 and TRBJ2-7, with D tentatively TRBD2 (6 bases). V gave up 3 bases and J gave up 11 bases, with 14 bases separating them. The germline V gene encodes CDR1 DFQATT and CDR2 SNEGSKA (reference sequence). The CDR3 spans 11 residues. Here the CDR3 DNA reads TGCAGTGCTAGGGAGGGAGCCAAAAAGTACTTC. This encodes CSAREGAKKYF.

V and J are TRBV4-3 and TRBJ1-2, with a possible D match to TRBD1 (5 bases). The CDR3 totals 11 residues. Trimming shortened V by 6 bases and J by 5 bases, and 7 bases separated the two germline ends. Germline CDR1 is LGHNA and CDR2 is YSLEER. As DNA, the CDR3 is TGCGCCAGCAGTGGGGGGTATGGCTACACCTTC. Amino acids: CASSGGYGYTF.

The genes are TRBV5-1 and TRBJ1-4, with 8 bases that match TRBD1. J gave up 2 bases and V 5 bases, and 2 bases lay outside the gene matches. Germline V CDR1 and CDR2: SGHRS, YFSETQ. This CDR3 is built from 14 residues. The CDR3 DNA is TGCGCCAGCAGGACAGGGGAGACTAATGAAAAACTGTTTTTT. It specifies CASRTGETNEKLFF.

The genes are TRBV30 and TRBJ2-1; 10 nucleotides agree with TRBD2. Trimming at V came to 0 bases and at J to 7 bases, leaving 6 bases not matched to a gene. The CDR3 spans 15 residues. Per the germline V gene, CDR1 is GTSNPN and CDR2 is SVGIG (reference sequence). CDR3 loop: CAWSVGSGGSNEQFF. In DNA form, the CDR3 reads TGTGCCTGGAGTGTAGGTAGCGGGGGGTCGAATGAGCAGTTCTTC.

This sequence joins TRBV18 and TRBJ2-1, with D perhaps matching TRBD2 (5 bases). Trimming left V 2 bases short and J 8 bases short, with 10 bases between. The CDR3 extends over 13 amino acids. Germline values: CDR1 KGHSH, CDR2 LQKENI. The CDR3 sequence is CASSPISDYEQFF. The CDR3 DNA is TGTGCCAGCTCACCAATTAGCGACTATGAGCAGTTCTTC.

Here the CDR3 DNA reads TGCAGCGTTCGAACCTACAGGGGGCCGAACACCGGGGAGCTGTTTTTT. Translation: CSVRTYRGPNTGELFF. This sequence joins TRBV29-1 and TRBJ2-2, with 9 bases fitting TRBD1. Germline V gene lookup returns CDR1 SQVTM and CDR2 ANQGSEA. After removal of 5 bases from V and 0 bases from J, the junction contained 7 bases not matched to a gene. CDR3 length: 16 residues.

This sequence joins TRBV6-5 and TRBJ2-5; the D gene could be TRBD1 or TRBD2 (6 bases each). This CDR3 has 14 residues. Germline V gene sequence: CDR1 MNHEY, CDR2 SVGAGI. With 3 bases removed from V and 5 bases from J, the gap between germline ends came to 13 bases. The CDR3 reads CASSYLGGRETQYF. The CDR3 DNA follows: TGTGCCAGCAGTTATTTGGGGGGCCGGGAGACCCAGTACTTC.

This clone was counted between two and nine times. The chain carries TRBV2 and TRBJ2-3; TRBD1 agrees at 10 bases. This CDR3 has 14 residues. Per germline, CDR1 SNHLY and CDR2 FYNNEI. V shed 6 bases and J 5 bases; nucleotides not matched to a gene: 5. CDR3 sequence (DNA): TGTGCCAGCAGAGATCGGACAGGGGGAGATACGCAGTATTTT. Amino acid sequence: CASRDRTGGDTQYF.

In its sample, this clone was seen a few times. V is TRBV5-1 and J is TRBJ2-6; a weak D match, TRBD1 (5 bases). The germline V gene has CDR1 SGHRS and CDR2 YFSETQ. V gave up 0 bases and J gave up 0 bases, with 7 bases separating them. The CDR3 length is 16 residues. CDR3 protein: CASSLGQPSGANVLTF. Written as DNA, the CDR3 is TGCGCCAGCAGCTTGGGACAGCCCTCTGGGGCCAACGTCCTGACTTTC.

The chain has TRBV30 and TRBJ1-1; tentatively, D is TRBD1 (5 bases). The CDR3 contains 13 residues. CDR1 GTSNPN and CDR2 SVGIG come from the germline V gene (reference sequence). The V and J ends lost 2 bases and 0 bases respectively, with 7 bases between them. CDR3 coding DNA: TGTGCCTGGAGTTCACAGGTGAACACTGAAGCTTTCTTT. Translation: CAWSSQVNTEAFF. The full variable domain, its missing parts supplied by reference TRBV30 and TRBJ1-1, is SQTIHQWPATLVQPVGSPLSLECTVEGTSNPNLYWYRQAAGRGLQLLFYSVGIGQISSEVPQNLSASRPQDRQFILSSKKLLLSDSGFYLCAWSSQVNTEAFFGQGTRLTVV.

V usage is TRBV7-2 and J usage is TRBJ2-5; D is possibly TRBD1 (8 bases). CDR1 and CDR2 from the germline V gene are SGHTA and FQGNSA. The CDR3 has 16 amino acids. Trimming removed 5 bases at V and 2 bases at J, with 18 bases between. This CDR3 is CASSLRGTGVQETQYF. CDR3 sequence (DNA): TGTGCCAGCAGCCTGCGGGGGACAGGTGTTCAAGAGACCCAGTACTTC.

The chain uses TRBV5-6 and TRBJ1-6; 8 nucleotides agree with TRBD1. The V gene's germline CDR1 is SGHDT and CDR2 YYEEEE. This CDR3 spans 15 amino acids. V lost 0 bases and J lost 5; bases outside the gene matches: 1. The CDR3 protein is CASSLGTGNNSPLHF. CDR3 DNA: TGTGCCAGCAGCTTGGGGACAGGGAATAATTCACCCCTCCACTTT.

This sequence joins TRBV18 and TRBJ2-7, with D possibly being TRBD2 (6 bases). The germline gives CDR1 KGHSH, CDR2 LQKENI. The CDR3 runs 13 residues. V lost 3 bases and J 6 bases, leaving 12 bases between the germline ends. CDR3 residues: CASSPGSRGEQYF. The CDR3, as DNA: TGTGCCAGCTCACCCGGGAGTCGCGGCGAGCAGTACTTC.

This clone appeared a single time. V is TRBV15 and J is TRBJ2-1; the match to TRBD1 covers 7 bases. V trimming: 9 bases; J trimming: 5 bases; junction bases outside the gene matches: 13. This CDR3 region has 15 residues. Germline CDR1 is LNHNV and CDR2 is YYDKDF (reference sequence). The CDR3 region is CATELGTAGNNEQFF. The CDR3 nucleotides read TGTGCCACTGAACTCGGGACAGCAGGGAACAATGAGCAGTTCTTC.

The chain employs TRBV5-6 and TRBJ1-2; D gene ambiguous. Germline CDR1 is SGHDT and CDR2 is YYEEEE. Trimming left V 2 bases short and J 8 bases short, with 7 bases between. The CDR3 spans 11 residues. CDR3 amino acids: CASSFGFGYTF. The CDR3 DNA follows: TGTGCCAGCAGCTTTGGGTTCGGCTACACCTTC.

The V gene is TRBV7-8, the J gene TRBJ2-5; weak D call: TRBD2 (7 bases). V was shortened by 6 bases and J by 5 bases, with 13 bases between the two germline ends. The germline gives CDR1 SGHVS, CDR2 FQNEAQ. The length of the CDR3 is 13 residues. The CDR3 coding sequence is TGTGCCAGCAGATGGCGGGGGCGGGAGACCCAGTACTTC. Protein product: CASRWRGRETQYF.